These T cell receptor beta chains were read from a single sample in a study of blood T cell repertoires in COVID-19. TCRdb keeps only in-frame clones here, not all; method: immunoSEQ multiplex PCR. In the table there are 83,000 or so clones, around 86% of which are singletons. The specimen was peripheral blood. The receptor set was obtained from a man at least 80 years old with active or convalescent COVID-19. Both conserved end residues are part of each CDR3. Fields, in order: D gene, V gene, clone size, J gene, CDR3 DNA, CDR3 protein. The D gene is left open where the match is weak. Clone size appears in some rows only: once, few, many, or a class for an expanded clone.

.	TRBV19	.	TRBJ1-5	TGTGCCAGTAGTATTGGAGGGCCGAATCAGCCCCAGCATTTT	CASSIGGPNQPQHF
TRBD1	TRBV6-5	once	TRBJ1-4	TGTGCCAGCAGCCGAACAGGGGCAACTAATGAAAAACTGTTTTTT	CASSRTGATNEKLFF
TRBD1	TRBV18	.	TRBJ1-1	TGTGCCAGCTCCCAGGGGGTGACTGAAGCTTTCTTT	CASSQGVTEAFF
.	TRBV5-4	.	TRBJ1-4	TGTGCCAGCAGCCCCGGAGGGAGGGGTAATGAAAAACTGTTTTTT	CASSPGGRGNEKLFF
.	TRBV7-3	.	TRBJ2-6	TGTGCCAGCAGCTTAACACGGAGGGGCTCTGGGGCCAACGTCCTGACTTTC	CASSLTRRGSGANVLTF
.	TRBV6-5	.	TRBJ1-3	TGTGCCAGCAGTCGCGGGGATTTTGGAAACACCATATATTTT	CASSRGDFGNTIYF
.	TRBV24-1	.	TRBJ2-3	TGTGCCACCAGTGATTTATTCGGAGTTGCAGATACGCAGTATTTT	CATSDLFGVADTQYF
.	TRBV29-1	.	TRBJ1-1	TGCAGCGTTGGCCAAGCGAACACTGAAGCTTTCTTT	CSVGQANTEAFF
.	TRBV5-6	.	TRBJ1-2	TGTGCCAGCACTTTGGGGAGACGGGACTATGGCTACACCTTC	CASTLGRRDYGYTF
.	TRBV19	.	TRBJ2-5	TGTGCCAGTAGTTCCGCGGGGGCGCGAGAGACCCAGTACTTC	CASSSAGARETQYF
.	TRBV5-1	.	TRBJ1-4	TGCGCCAGCAGCGCCTTACAGGGAACTAATGAAAAACTGTTTTTT	CASSALQGTNEKLFF
.	TRBV5-5	.	TRBJ1-4	TGTGCCAGCAGCTTGTGGGGCCGGGGGGAAAAACTGTTTTTT	CASSLWGRGEKLFF
TRBD1	TRBV5-4	.	TRBJ1-2	TGTGCCAGCAGTTCTACAGGGGGCCCCTATGGCTACACCTTC	CASSSTGGPYGYTF
TRBD1	TRBV6-5	.	TRBJ1-4	TGTGCCAGCAGTTACAGTCGACAGGGTGGAGAAAAACTGTTTTTT	CASSYSRQGGEKLFF